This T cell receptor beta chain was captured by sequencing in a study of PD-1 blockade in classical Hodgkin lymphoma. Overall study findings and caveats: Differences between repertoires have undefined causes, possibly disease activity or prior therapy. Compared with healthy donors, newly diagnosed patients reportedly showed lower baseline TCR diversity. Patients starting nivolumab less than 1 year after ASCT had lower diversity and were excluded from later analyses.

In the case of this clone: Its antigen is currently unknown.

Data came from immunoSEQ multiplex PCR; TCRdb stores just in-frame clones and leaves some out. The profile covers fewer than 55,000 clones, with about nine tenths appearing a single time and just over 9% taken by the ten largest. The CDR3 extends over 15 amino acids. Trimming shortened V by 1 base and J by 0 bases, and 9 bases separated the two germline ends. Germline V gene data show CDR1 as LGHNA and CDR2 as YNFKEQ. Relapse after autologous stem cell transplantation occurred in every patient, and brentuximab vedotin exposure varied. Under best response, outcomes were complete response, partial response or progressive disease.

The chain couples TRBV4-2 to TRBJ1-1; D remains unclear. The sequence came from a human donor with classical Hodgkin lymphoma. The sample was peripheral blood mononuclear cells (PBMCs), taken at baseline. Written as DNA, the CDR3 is TGTGCCAGCAGCCAAGCGGTTGGAATGAACACTGAAGCTTTCTTT. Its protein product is CASSQAVGMNTEAFF.